Following are 17 T cell receptor beta chains from one sample sequenced in a study of IL-17A CD8 T cells in psoriatic arthritis synovium. TCRdb's copy holds only in-frame clones and misses some; the assay was immunoSEQ multiplex PCR. The repertoire has over 2,000 clones, around 72% of them found once; the top ten carry 13% to 15%. Actively inflamed joints of psoriatic arthritis patients supplied the aspirated synovial fluid. Specimen: memory CD8+ T cells from synovial fluid. The subset here: bulk memory CD8+ T cells (CD45RA-CD27+/- and CD45RA+CD27-). The receptors were sampled from a human donor with psoriatic arthritis.

This chain joins TRBV7-8 and TRBJ2-7, with D possibly matching TRBD1 (5 bases). With 1 base removed from V and 5 bases from J, the gap between germline ends came to 12 bases. Germline V gene data show CDR1 as SGHVS and CDR2 as FQNEAQ. The CDR3 covers 14 residues. Here the CDR3 DNA reads TGTGCCAGCAGCTTAGGTGCAGGGAAGGACGAGCAGTACTTC. Its translation: CASSLGAGKDEQYF.

V gene TRBV2 combines with J gene TRBJ2-7; TRBD1 matches 7 bases. The CDR3 loop spans 12 amino acids. V lost 11 bases, J lost 1 base, and 5 bases stayed unmatched. Germline V CDR1 and CDR2: SNHLY, FYNNEI. CDR3 sequence: CAGRTGSYEQYF. For the CDR3, the DNA is TGTGCCGGCCGGACAGGATCCTACGAGCAGTACTTC. The full variable domain, in which reference TRBV2 and TRBJ2-7 provide the parts outside the CDR3, is EPEVTQTPSHQVTQMGQEVILRCVPISNHLYFYWYRQILGQKVEFLVSFYNNEISEKSEIFDDQFSVERPDGSNFTLKIRSTKLEDSAMYFCAGRTGSYEQYFGPGTRLTVT.

This clone was picked up a small number of times. The identical CDR3 is also encoded by other nucleotide sequences in the sample. This chain joins TRBV6-5 and TRBJ2-2; no clear D. Germline CDR1 and CDR2: MNHEY and SVGAGI. The CDR3 length is 14 residues. Trimming left V 2 bases short and J 5 bases short, with 9 bases between. CDR3 in amino acids: CASSYDSGTGELFF. DNA of the CDR3: TGTGCCAGCAGTTACGACTCCGGTACCGGGGAGCTGTTTTTT.

The rearrangement links TRBV5-5 to TRBJ2-7; 7 positions agree with TRBD1. The germline CDR1 and CDR2 sequences are SGHKS and YYEKEE (reference sequence). This CDR3 spans 14 amino acids. V shed 7 bases, J shed 7 bases, and the junction held 14 bases outside the gene matches. CDR3 in DNA: TGTGCCAGCCGCCGCATACAGGGGTCAGTAGAGCAGTACTTC. The encoded protein is CASRRIQGSVEQYF.

This chain connects TRBV19 to TRBJ1-5; no clear D. Germline V CDR1 and CDR2: LNHDA, SQIVND (reference sequence). CDR3 length equals 14 residues. Trimming stripped 5 bases from V and 7 bases from J, with 15 bases between. CDR3 amino acids: CASSALEDRQPQHF. In DNA, the CDR3 is TGTGCCAGTAGTGCCCTAGAGGATCGGCAGCCCCAGCATTTT.

The chain is built from TRBV7-9 and TRBJ1-4; D not resolved. The CDR3 is 18 residues long. V shed 3 bases and J shed 0 bases, with 17 bases lying between them. Germline lookup yields CDR1 SEHNR and CDR2 FQNEAQ (reference sequence). The CDR3 DNA reads as TGTGCCAGCAGCTTTTTAACGCCTCGGCTTGCAACTAATGAAAAACTGTTTTTT. This encodes CASSFLTPRLATNEKLFF.

The V gene is TRBV6-1, the J gene TRBJ1-6; D is undetermined. The germline V gene encodes CDR1 MNHNS and CDR2 SASEGT. The CDR3 has 14 residues. Trimming removed 1 base from V and 10 bases from J, with 11 bases in between. CDR3 in amino acids: CASSEEETSSPLHF. The DNA of the CDR3 is TGTGCCAGCAGTGAAGAGGAGACTAGCTCACCCCTCCACTTT.

This chain uses TRBV5-5 with TRBJ1-4; 9 bases align to TRBD1. The CDR3 contains 16 residues. The trim removed 5 bases at V and 4 bases at J, leaving 9 bases unmatched. The V gene's germline CDR1 is SGHKS and CDR2 YYEKEE (reference sequence). CDR3 sequence reads: CASSHGWTGDNEKLFF. The CDR3 DNA reads as TGTGCCAGCAGTCACGGGTGGACAGGGGATAATGAAAAACTGTTTTTT.

This clone was found once. This chain uses TRBV7-6 with TRBJ2-1, with D perhaps TRBD1 (5 bases). The CDR3 has 14 amino acids. The V gene's germline CDR1 is SGHVS and CDR2 FNYEAQ. The V gene lost 4 bases and the J gene lost 8 bases, with 15 bases spanning the gap. CDR3 DNA sequence: TGTGCCAGCAGCTCCCCCCCACAGGAGTATGAGCAGTTCTTC. It encodes CASSSPPQEYEQFF. Filled out from reference TRBV7-6 and TRBJ2-1, the complete variable domain reads GAGVSQSPRYKVTKRGQDVALRCDPISGHVSLYWYRQALGQGPEFLTYFNYEAQQDKSGLPNDRFSAERPEGSISTLTIQRTEQRDSAMYRCASSSPPQEYEQFFGPGTRLTVL.

The chain combines TRBV11-1 with TRBJ2-7; TRBD2 might be the D (6 bases). Germline assignment: CDR1 SGHAT and CDR2 FQDESV (reference sequence). V was cut by 5 bases and J by 1 base, with 9 bases left in between. CDR3 size: 13 residues. CDR3 DNA: TGTGCCAGCAGCGGACGGGGGTCCTACGAGCAGTACTTC. This sequence encodes CASSGRGSYEQYF.

This chain uses TRBV29-1 with TRBJ1-2; D is unclear. CDR1 and CDR2 (germline): SQVTM, ANQGSEA. The CDR3 is 16 amino acids. V gave up 1 base and J gave up 6 bases, with 21 bases separating them. Written as DNA, the CDR3 is TGCAGCGTTGAAGTTCCCAGCCTCAATGTTGGAGATGGCTACACCTTC. Amino acid sequence: CSVEVPSLNVGDGYTF.

The chain links TRBV9 to TRBJ2-1, with D unresolved. This CDR3 region has 15 residues. Trimming cost V 6 bases and J 0 bases, with 13 bases left between them. The germline V gene has CDR1 SGDLS and CDR2 YYNGEE. This CDR3 reads CASTTDASSYNEQFF. In DNA form, the CDR3 reads TGTGCCAGCACGACGGACGCAAGCTCCTACAATGAGCAGTTCTTC.

The chain joins TRBV2 to TRBJ2-7, with 9 bases lining up with TRBD2. This CDR3 has 14 amino acids. The J segment lost 1 base and the V segment lost 8 bases, leaving 6 bases of the junction unmatched. Looked up from germline, CDR1 is SNHLY and CDR2 is FYNNEI. CDR3 DNA sequence: TGTGCCAGCGAAGGAAGCGGGGGGTCCTACGAGCAGTACTTC. Residues: CASEGSGGSYEQYF.

This chain links TRBV19 with TRBJ2-1; a possible D gene is TRBD2 (5 bases). From germline, CDR1 is LNHDA and CDR2 SQIVND (reference sequence). Trimming left V 3 bases short and J 8 bases short, with 14 bases between. CDR3 size: 14 residues. Here the CDR3 DNA reads TGTGCCAGTAGTATCAGCATCGCGAGGGATGAGCAGTTCTTC. Protein product: CASSISIARDEQFF.

This chain connects TRBV25-1 to TRBJ2-7; D is ambiguous. Trimming took off 1 base at V and 2 bases at J, with 0 bases between the two ends. Germline V gene data show CDR1 as MGHDK and CDR2 as SYGVNS. This CDR3 region has 11 residues. The CDR3 bases are TGTGCCAGCAGTGAATCCTACGAGCAGTACTTC. This encodes CASSESYEQYF.

The CDR3 nucleotides are TGTGCCAGCAGCCGAGCAGGGGCGCGGTCACCCCTCCACTTT. Protein: CASSRAGARSPLHF. The V gene is TRBV7-8, the J gene TRBJ1-6; maybe TRBD1 (6 bases). CDR1 is SGHVS and CDR2 is FQNEAQ in the germline V gene. The CDR3 is 14 amino acids. V was shortened by 5 bases and J by 10 bases, with 15 bases between the two germline ends.

The table lists this clone with a few counts. The chain employs TRBV6-6 and TRBJ1-5, with 10 positions matching TRBD1. Germline CDR1 is MNHNY and CDR2 is SVGAGI (reference sequence). This CDR3 is 14 amino acids long. J gave up 0 bases and V 10 bases, and 3 bases lay outside the gene matches. The CDR3: CATGTGDSNQPQHF. CDR3 in DNA: TGTGCCACCGGGACAGGGGATAGCAATCAGCCCCAGCATTTT.